This TCR beta chain appears in the sequencing data of a study of T-cell memory formation after mild COVID-19. Only a few counts were recorded for this clonotype. TCRdb used MiXCR to reprocess the 5' RACE reads, holding one entry per CDR3 protein. Of 170,000 or so distinct CDR3 sequences listed, 20% to 25% are singletons. The CDR3 loop spans 16 amino acids. After removal of 4 bases from V and 3 bases from J, the junction contained 11 bases not matched to a gene. The germline gives CDR1 SEHNR, CDR2 FQNEAQ (reference sequence). This chain uses TRBV7-9 with TRBJ2-7; 8 nucleotides line up with TRBD1. This TCR derives from an adult woman who had mild COVID-19 (a few samples of this study predate the infection). Cell type and time point are not known. The specimen sequenced was PBMCs or a T cell subset sorted from them (not recorded which). The CDR3 sequence is CASSSTGGRGRYEQYF. CDR3 bases: TGTGCCAGCAGCTCGACCGGGGGCAGGGGGCGCTACGAGCAGTACTTC.